Below are 23 T cell receptor beta chains sequenced from a single sample in a study of T cells in Graves' hyperthyroidism and ophthalmopathy. Amplification targeted TCR beta CDR3 regions from RNA transcripts. Researchers ran a first-round RT-PCR on the TCR CDR3 using the HTBI primer set. MiXCR was run by TCRdb on the multiplex PCR reads, yielding one entry per CDR3 protein. The sample holds approximately 600,000 distinct CDR3 sequences; less than 25% are singletons and the top ten take under 35%. The sequenced sample consisted of blood. The receptors shown here come from a man aged 25-40 years with Graves' ophthalmopathy.

On this clonotype: A junction end diverges from the germline sequence, so it may reflect a read error. The chain is built from TRBV7-8 and TRBJ2-6; D gene ambiguous. Germline V gene sequence: CDR1 SGHVS, CDR2 FQNEAQ. This CDR3 is built from 15 residues. This chain's CDR3 is CASSLVPSGANVLTF. The DNA for the CDR3 is TGTGCCAGCAGTTTAGTTCCCTCTGGGGCCAACGTCCTGACTTTC.

The chain's CDR3 is CASSLQGTFYEQYF. CDR3 sequence (DNA): TGTGCCAGCAGCTTACAGGGGACTTTCTACGAGCAGTACTTC. This rearrangement joins TRBV7-2 to TRBJ2-7; D is perhaps TRBD1 or TRBD2 (6 bases each). The CDR3 is made up of 14 amino acids. CDR1 and CDR2 from the germline V gene are SGHTA and FQGNSA. V was trimmed by 2 bases and J by 3 bases, leaving 11 bases between them.

The chain combines TRBV11-1 with TRBJ1-2; 11 nucleotides agree with TRBD1. Germline V CDR1 and CDR2: SGHAT, FQDESV (reference sequence). V shed 3 bases and J 7 bases; nucleotides not matched to a gene: 7. The CDR3 runs 15 residues. The CDR3 DNA reads TGTGCCAGCAGCTTGGCCAGGGGACAGGGGGTTGGCTACACCTTC. Translating it yields CASSLARGQGVGYTF.

This clonotype was recorded many times. The V gene is TRBV12-3 or TRBV12-4, the J gene TRBJ1-4, with D hard to call. Trimming left V 4 bases short and J 7 bases short, with 16 bases between. The CDR3 runs 15 residues. CDR3 region: CASSSQGKVGEKLFF. The CDR3 DNA follows: TGTGCCAGCAGTTCCCAAGGGAAGGTCGGTGAAAAACTGTTTTTT.

The chain links TRBV19 to TRBJ2-7, with 8 bases that match TRBD1. V lost 3 bases to trimming and J lost 3 bases; unmatched junction nucleotides: 7. Per the germline V gene, CDR1 is LNHDA and CDR2 is SQIVND (reference sequence). This CDR3 contains 15 residues. CDR3 residues: CASSINGQGGYEQYF. DNA of the CDR3: TGTGCCAGTAGTATTAACGGACAGGGAGGCTACGAGCAGTACTTC.

This clonotype was seen a handful of times. This chain connects TRBV24-1 to TRBJ2-6; D not resolved. The CDR3 is made up of 13 amino acids. V lost 8 bases, J lost 1 base, and 5 bases lay in between. Germline V gene lookup returns CDR1 KGHDR and CDR2 SFDVKD. CDR3: CATKGSGANVLTF. DNA for the CDR3: TGTGCCACCAAAGGGTCTGGGGCCAACGTCCTGACTTTC.

The chain carries TRBV28 and TRBJ2-2, with TRBD1 matching over 11 bases. With V trimmed by 3 bases and J by 6 bases, 0 bases remained unmatched. Looked up from germline, CDR1 is MDHEN and CDR2 is SYDVKM. The CDR3 is 14 amino acids. The CDR3: CASSLDRGPGELFF. CDR3 coding DNA: TGTGCCAGCAGTTTGGACAGGGGGCCCGGGGAGCTGTTTTTT.

This clonotype has just a few counts. This sequence joins TRBV6-1 and TRBJ2-3; unclear D gene. The germline CDR1 and CDR2 sequences are MNHNS and SASEGT. Trimming left V 1 base short and J 6 bases short, with 2 bases between. This CDR3 is built from 11 residues. Here the CDR3 reads CASSEGDTQYF. The CDR3 DNA reads TGTGCCAGCAGTGAAGGGGATACGCAGTATTTT.

The genes are TRBV28 and TRBJ2-4, with TRBD2 as a possible D gene (5 bases). The V end was cut by 6 bases, the J end by 2 bases, with 14 bases between. The CDR3 extends over 15 amino acids. Germline V CDR1 and CDR2: MDHEN, SYDVKM. CDR3 in amino acids: CASSPVRDSKNIQYF. The DNA of the CDR3 is TGTGCCAGCAGCCCTGTTCGGGATTCCAAAAACATTCAGTACTTC.

There are a few counts of this clonotype. The chain joins TRBV6-1 to TRBJ1-6; no firm D call. The CDR3 loop spans 17 amino acids. V was trimmed by 2 bases and J by 9 bases, leaving 20 bases between them. CDR1 is MNHNS and CDR2 is SASEGT in the germline V gene. CDR3 protein: CASSEYQAGVSSSPLHF. In DNA, the CDR3 is TGTGCCAGCAGTGAATACCAGGCCGGGGTGTCTTCTTCACCCCTCCACTTT.

The chain employs TRBV3-1 and TRBJ2-5, with 7 bases matching TRBD2. Germline CDR1 and CDR2: LGHDT and YNNKEL (reference sequence). After removal of 4 bases from V and 3 bases from J, the junction contained 2 bases not matched to a gene. This CDR3 has 13 residues. CDR3 sequence reads: CASSRTREETQYF. CDR3 in DNA: TGTGCCAGCAGCCGGACTAGGGAAGAGACCCAGTACTTC.

The table lists this clonotype with many counts. The gene calls are TRBV30 and TRBJ1-1; the match to TRBD1 covers 9 bases. CDR3 length: 14 residues. Germline V CDR1 and CDR2: GTSNPN, SVGIG (reference sequence). J was trimmed by 6 bases and V by 2 bases; bases with no gene match: 7. CDR3 residues: CAWSPTGGRAEAFF. DNA for the CDR3: TGTGCCTGGAGTCCGACAGGGGGTAGGGCTGAAGCTTTCTTT.

This clonotype was picked up a small number of times. One end of the junction fails to match germline, which may point to a read error. The genes are TRBV12-3 or TRBV12-4 and TRBJ2-5; D is possibly TRBD1 (5 bases). The CDR3 spans 14 residues. CDR3 sequence: CASSPMGPQGTQYF. The CDR3 DNA reads as TGTGCCAGCAGTCCCATGGGGCCTCAAGGGACCCAGTACTTC.

The chain recombines TRBV29-1 with TRBJ1-1; D possibly corresponds to TRBD1 (6 bases). V was pared by 2 bases and J by 0 bases, with 7 bases between. CDR1 and CDR2 (germline): SQVTM, ANQGSEA. The CDR3 is made up of 13 amino acids. The CDR3 loop reads CSVERGLNTEAFF. CDR3 DNA sequence: TGCAGCGTTGAACGGGGGCTGAACACTGAAGCTTTCTTT.

This clonotype was recorded many times. The V gene is TRBV7-3, the J gene TRBJ1-5, with D perhaps matching TRBD1 (5 bases). The CDR3 is 14 residues long. Germline values: CDR1 SGHTA, CDR2 FQGTGA. The V end was cut by 3 bases, the J end by 8 bases, with 14 bases between. DNA for the CDR3: TGTGCCAGCAGCTTGGGGCAGCCCGGGGAGCCCCAGCATTTT. This sequence encodes CASSLGQPGEPQHF.

V gene TRBV20-1 combines with J gene TRBJ1-5, with D unresolved. Germline V CDR1 and CDR2: DFQATT, SNEGSKA (reference sequence). The CDR3 has 15 residues. V shed 1 base and J shed 3 bases, with 13 bases lying between them. The CDR3 region is CSARGAFRVNQPQHF. The CDR3 nucleotides are TGCAGTGCTAGAGGGGCGTTCCGGGTCAATCAGCCCCAGCATTTT.

On this clonotype itself: Just one base apart from a much larger clone, this may be a read error. V gene TRBV7-2 combines with J gene TRBJ2-5, with 10 bases fitting TRBD2. The CDR3 contains 16 residues. In germline, CDR1 is SGHTA, CDR2 FQGNSA. The CDR3 sequence: CASSLAGLADQETQCF. In DNA form, the CDR3 reads TGTGCCAGCAGCTTAGCTGGACTAGCGGATCAAGAGACCCAGTGCTTC.

This clonotype has only a few counts. V is TRBV5-4 and J is TRBJ2-7; D is unresolved. Germline loops: CDR1 SGHNT, CDR2 YYREEE (reference sequence). CDR3 size: 13 residues. The V and J ends lost 0 bases and 5 bases respectively, with 9 bases between them. The CDR3, as DNA: TGTGCCAGCAGCTTGGGTCAGATTAACGAGCAGTACTTC. This codes for CASSLGQINEQYF.

Points on this clonotype: A junction end diverges from the germline sequence, so it may reflect a read error. The chain joins TRBV28 to TRBJ2-1; 8 bases align to TRBD2. There are 15 residues in the CDR3. Germline V gene data show CDR1 as MDHEN and CDR2 as SYDVKM. In DNA, the CDR3 is TGTGCCAGCAGACTAGCGGATAGCTCCTACAATGAGCAGCTCTTC. Its translation: CASRLADSSYNEQLF.

This clonotype has more than one count but fewer than ten. This chain links TRBV6-1 with TRBJ2-7; D is unclear. Germline CDR1 is MNHNS and CDR2 is SASEGT. The length of the CDR3 is 14 residues. V was trimmed by 6 bases and J by 0 bases, leaving 12 bases between them. CDR3 sequence reads: CASSAELISYEQYF. In nucleotides, the CDR3 is TGTGCCAGCAGCGCAGAGCTGATCTCCTACGAGCAGTACTTC.

The chain employs TRBV2 and TRBJ2-2; 7 bases agree with TRBD2. J was trimmed by 6 bases and V by 6 bases; bases with no gene match: 7. The CDR3 totals 14 residues. Germline assignment: CDR1 SNHLY and CDR2 FYNNEI. This CDR3 is CASSGTNVAGELFF. CDR3 coding DNA: TGTGCCAGCAGCGGGACTAACGTCGCCGGGGAGCTGTTTTTT.

This clonotype was detected many times. The genes are TRBV7-2 and TRBJ1-1; D uncertain. Per germline, CDR1 SGHTA and CDR2 FQGNSA. The CDR3 extends over 14 amino acids. The germline V and J ends were trimmed by 5 bases and 5 bases, with 15 bases remaining between them. Here the CDR3 DNA reads TGTGCCAGCAGCCAAGGGTGGGGAAGGACTGAAGCTTTCTTT. It translates to CASSQGWGRTEAFF.

The chain uses TRBV28 and TRBJ2-4; the match to TRBD2 covers 9 bases. This CDR3 contains 14 residues. After removal of 6 bases from V and 4 bases from J, the junction contained 4 bases not matched to a gene. The germline gives CDR1 MDHEN, CDR2 SYDVKM. This CDR3 reads CASRAGGIKNIQYF. The DNA of the CDR3 is TGTGCCAGCAGGGCGGGAGGGATTAAAAACATTCAGTACTTC.